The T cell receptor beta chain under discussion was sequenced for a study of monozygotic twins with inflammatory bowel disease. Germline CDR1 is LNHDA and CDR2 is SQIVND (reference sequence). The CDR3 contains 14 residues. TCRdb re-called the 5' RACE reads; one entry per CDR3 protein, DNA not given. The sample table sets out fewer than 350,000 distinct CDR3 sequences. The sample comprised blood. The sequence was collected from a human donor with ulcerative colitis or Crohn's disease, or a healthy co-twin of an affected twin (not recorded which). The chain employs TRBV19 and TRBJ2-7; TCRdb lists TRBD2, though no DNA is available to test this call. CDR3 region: CASSIRSGAYEQYF.